This paragraph reports one T cell receptor beta chain. Antigen unknown. CDR3 length: 15 residues. Trimming removed 5 bases from V and 15 bases from J; junction bases left unmatched: 11. The germline gives CDR1 MRHNA, CDR2 SNTAGT. This sample was included in a study of CD4+ T cells in melanoma. TCRdb's copy holds only in-frame clones and misses some; the assay was immunoSEQ multiplex PCR. The table includes some 150,000 clones, over 90% detected once. General observations from the study: CD8+ T cell, macrophage and B cell function reportedly correlated with neoantigen-specific CD4+ T cells.

The chain combines TRBV6-4 with TRBJ2-1; 15 bases line up with TRBD2. The sequence came from a human donor with melanoma. CDR3 coding DNA: TGTGCCAGCAGTCGGACTAGCGGGGGGGGCCTCCACAGGTTCTTC. Protein sequence: CASSRTSGGGLHRFF.